The 27 T cell receptor beta chains below come from one sample, sequenced in a study of blood T cell repertoires in COVID-19. The table came from immunoSEQ multiplex PCR; TCRdb's copy has only in-frame clones and leaves some out. The data hold tens of thousands of clones, with approximately 86% observed a single time. Sequences were obtained from peripheral blood. The receptors stem from a man aged 60 to 69 with acute or convalescent COVID-19.

This sequence joins TRBV7-9 and TRBJ1-1; no reliable D call. V lost 5 bases to trimming and J lost 1 base, with 11 bases between them. CDR1 is SEHNR and CDR2 is FQNEAQ in the germline V gene (reference sequence). The CDR3 runs to 14 residues. CDR3 DNA sequence: TGTGCCAGCAGCGCAAGAGGATCGAACACTGAAGCTTTCTTT. This codes for CASSARGSNTEAFF.

V is TRBV2 and J is TRBJ1-5; no reliable D call. Germline V lookup: CDR1 SNHLY, CDR2 FYNNEI. The CDR3 has 13 amino acids. V lost 7 bases and J lost 7, with 14 bases in between. CDR3: CASNGGFGQPQHF. In nucleotides, the CDR3 is TGTGCCAGCAATGGAGGTTTTGGGCAGCCCCAGCATTTT.

V usage is TRBV18 and J usage is TRBJ1-6; no clear D. Trimming left V 3 bases short and J 13 bases short, with 13 bases between. There are 13 residues in the CDR3. Germline loops: CDR1 KGHSH, CDR2 LQKENI. The CDR3 loop is CASSPSSESPLHF. The CDR3 coding sequence is TGTGCCAGCTCACCCTCGTCGGAGTCCCCCCTCCACTTT.

This clone was seen only once. The chain has TRBV27 and TRBJ1-1; 10 bases agree with TRBD1. J was trimmed by 12 bases and V by 4 bases; bases with no gene match: 14. Germline lookup yields CDR1 MNHEY and CDR2 SMNVEV (reference sequence). There are 15 residues in the CDR3. For the CDR3, the DNA is TGTGCCAGCAGTTCGTCCGGGACAGGGGCTGGGGTAACTTTCTTT. It encodes CASSSSGTGAGVTFF.

This clone has just a few counts. The chain employs TRBV5-6 and TRBJ1-2, with unresolved D. CDR1 and CDR2 (germline): SGHDT, YYEEEE. CDR3 size: 17 residues. V lost 2 bases and J 2 bases, leaving 19 bases between the germline ends. The CDR3 protein is CASSLAVRQLGNYGYTF. DNA for the CDR3: TGTGCCAGCAGCTTAGCGGTAAGACAACTAGGCAACTATGGCTACACCTTC.

The chain uses TRBV5-1 and TRBJ1-1, with D hard to call. Germline assignment: CDR1 SGHRS and CDR2 YFSETQ. V lost 1 base and J lost 1, with 11 bases in between. The CDR3 is made up of 15 amino acids. CDR3 nucleotide sequence: TGCGCCAGCAGCTTGTTTTCAATGGCGAACACTGAAGCTTTCTTT. Translated: CASSLFSMANTEAFF.

The gene calls are TRBV29-1 and TRBJ2-1; tentative D call: TRBD2 (6 bases). CDR1 and CDR2 (germline): SQVTM, ANQGSEA. CDR3 length: 12 amino acids. For the CDR3, the DNA is TGCAGTTATACGAGCGGGTTTCTTGAGCAGTTCTTC. Its protein is CSYTSGFLEQFF.

The table lists this clone with a few counts. The chain combines TRBV5-8 with TRBJ1-2, with 11 nucleotides matching TRBD1. CDR3 length equals 15 residues. Germline lookup yields CDR1 SGHTS and CDR2 YDEGEE. V lost 2 bases, J lost 3 bases, and 3 bases stayed unmatched. CDR3 in amino acids: CASSFWTGGHYGYTF. The CDR3, as DNA: TGTGCCAGCAGCTTCTGGACAGGGGGCCACTATGGCTACACCTTC.

This clone was observed a single time. The rearrangement uses TRBV9 and TRBJ1-2; TRBD1 aligns across 7 bases. The germline V gene encodes CDR1 SGDLS and CDR2 YYNGEE. After removal of 2 bases from V and 8 bases from J, the junction contained 12 bases not matched to a gene. There are 15 residues in the CDR3. CDR3 in DNA: TGTGCCAGCAGCGTCGAGACAGGGACCCTTGGAGGCTACACCTTC. Protein product: CASSVETGTLGGYTF.

V and J are TRBV9 and TRBJ2-3; 8 bases align to TRBD2. The CDR3 covers 14 residues. Germline V gives CDR1 SGDLS, CDR2 YYNGEE. The J segment lost 5 bases and the V segment lost 2 bases, leaving 4 bases of the junction unmatched. CDR3 protein: CASSVSGREDTQYF. DNA of the CDR3: TGTGCCAGCAGCGTGAGCGGGAGAGAAGATACGCAGTATTTT.

The gene calls are TRBV5-1 and TRBJ1-2; 9 nucleotides line up with TRBD1. This CDR3 has 15 amino acids. The V gene end was trimmed by 4 bases and the J gene end by 4 bases; junction bases not matched to a gene: 8. The germline V gene has CDR1 SGHRS and CDR2 YFSETQ. The CDR3 region is CASSPRQGVLYGYTF. The CDR3 nucleotides are TGCGCCAGCAGCCCGCGACAGGGGGTTCTCTATGGCTACACCTTC.

The genes are TRBV30 and TRBJ1-2; D is uncertain. The CDR3 has 12 residues. Trimming pared 0 bases from V and 6 bases from J, leaving 8 bases between. Germline V gene lookup returns CDR1 GTSNPN and CDR2 SVGIG (reference sequence). The CDR3 region has the DNA TGTGCCTGGAGTGTACTGGTTCATGGCTACACCTTC. It encodes CAWSVLVHGYTF.

This clone was observed a single time. This chain's CDR3 is CASSPRLAGSTDTQYF. In nucleotides, the CDR3 is TGTGCCAGCAGTCCCAGACTAGCGGGGAGCACAGATACGCAGTATTTT. This chain connects TRBV27 to TRBJ2-3; TRBD2 agrees at 11 bases. This CDR3 comprises 16 residues. Trimming removed 5 bases from V and 0 bases from J; junction bases left unmatched: 4. Looked up from germline, CDR1 is MNHEY and CDR2 is SMNVEV (reference sequence).

The chain combines TRBV10-1 with TRBJ2-3; D might be TRBD1 (5 bases). Trimming shortened V by 2 bases and J by 3 bases, and 9 bases separated the two germline ends. Germline assignment: CDR1 WNHNN and CDR2 SYGVQD (reference sequence). The CDR3 has 14 residues. The CDR3 spells CASSETRQTDTQYF. The CDR3 DNA is TGCGCCAGCAGTGAGACCCGACAGACAGATACGCAGTATTTT.

The chain uses TRBV5-1 and TRBJ2-5, with 12 bases matching TRBD2. This CDR3 spans 16 amino acids. The trim removed 4 bases at V and 5 bases at J, leaving 9 bases unmatched. From germline, CDR1 is SGHRS and CDR2 YFSETQ. The chain's CDR3 is CASSGPSGGAGETQYF. The CDR3 bases are TGCGCCAGCAGCGGGCCTAGCGGGGGGGCCGGGGAGACCCAGTACTTC. Full variable domain (outside the CDR3, taken from reference TRBV5-1 and TRBJ2-5): KAGVTQTPRYLIKTRGQQVTLSCSPISGHRSVSWYQQTPGQGLQFLFEYFSETQRNKGNFPGRFSGRQFSNSRSEMNVSTLELGDSALYLCASSGPSGGAGETQYFGPGTRLLVL.

The table lists this clone with a few counts. In nucleotides, the CDR3 is TGTGCCAGCAGCTTTAGCGGGAGATACACCGGGGAGCTGTTTTTT. It translates to CASSFSGRYTGELFF. The rearrangement uses TRBV5-4 and TRBJ2-2; the match to TRBD2 covers 9 bases. The CDR3 covers 15 residues. Germline V gene data show CDR1 as SGHNT and CDR2 as YYREEE (reference sequence). Trimming cost V 2 bases and J 3 bases; bases outside gene matches: 2.

CDR3 nucleotides: TGCGCCAGCAGCCAGCTTCCGACGGGAGTTAATGAAAAACTGTTTTTT. Translation gives CASSQLPTGVNEKLFF. V is TRBV4-1 and J is TRBJ1-4; D gene unclear. The V gene lost 3 bases and the J gene lost 4 bases, with 15 bases spanning the gap. This CDR3 contains 16 residues. The germline V gene has CDR1 MGHRA and CDR2 YSYEKL.

The chain has TRBV30 and TRBJ2-1; TRBD2 agrees at 10 bases. Trimming cost V 1 base and J 8 bases; bases outside gene matches: 8. Looked up from germline, CDR1 is GTSNPN and CDR2 is SVGIG (reference sequence). This CDR3 comprises 15 residues. The CDR3 is CAWSASSGSWHEQFF. The CDR3 DNA reads TGTGCCTGGAGTGCGTCTAGCGGGAGTTGGCATGAGCAGTTCTTC.

The V gene is TRBV27, the J gene TRBJ2-7, with 14 bases identical to TRBD2. The CDR3 extends over 16 amino acids. Looked up from germline, CDR1 is MNHEY and CDR2 is SMNVEV (reference sequence). After removal of 5 bases from V and 1 base from J, the junction contained 4 bases not matched to a gene. CDR3 protein: CASSTGLAGGSYEQYF. DNA for the CDR3: TGTGCCAGCAGTACCGGACTAGCGGGAGGATCCTACGAGCAGTACTTC.

This clone showed up just once. The rearrangement joins TRBV7-9 to TRBJ2-6; TRBD1 aligns across 12 bases. The germline CDR1 and CDR2 sequences are SEHNR and FQNEAQ (reference sequence). J gave up 2 bases and V 5 bases, and 4 bases lay outside the gene matches. The CDR3 length is 17 residues. The CDR3 sequence is CASSRGTGGAGANVLTF. CDR3 DNA: TGTGCCAGCAGCCGAGGGACAGGGGGCGCTGGGGCCAACGTCCTGACTTTC.

V and J are TRBV5-6 and TRBJ1-2; D might be TRBD1 (5 bases). V gave up 6 bases and J gave up 10 bases, with 16 bases separating them. The CDR3 extends over 12 amino acids. Germline CDR1 reads SGHDT; CDR2 reads YYEEEE. The CDR3, as DNA: TGTGCCAGCACCAGAACAGGCCACGACTACACCTTC. This sequence encodes CASTRTGHDYTF.

The chain joins TRBV7-9 to TRBJ1-4, with D perhaps matching TRBD1 (5 bases). Trimming removed 6 bases at V and 7 bases at J, with 12 bases between. Germline CDR1 is SEHNR and CDR2 is FQNEAQ (reference sequence). This CDR3 region has 13 residues. In DNA form, the CDR3 reads TGTGCCAGCAGGCGGGACGGATTTGAAAAACTGTTTTTT. Translated: CASRRDGFEKLFF. The whole variable domain, filled in from reference TRBV7-9 and TRBJ1-4, reads DTGVSQNPRHKITKRGQNVTFRCDPISEHNRLYWYRQTLGQGPEFLTYFQNEAQLEKSRLLSDRFSAERPKGSFSTLEIQRTEQGDSAMYLCASRRDGFEKLFFGSGTQLSVL.

The CDR3 sequence is CASRTPGLNQPQHF. The CDR3 nucleotides read TGTGCCAGCAGAACCCCGGGTCTCAATCAGCCCCAGCATTTT. The V and J genes are TRBV6-6 and TRBJ1-5, with D unresolved. V dropped 6 bases and J dropped 3 bases, with 12 bases sitting between them. The CDR3 consists of 14 residues. Germline V gives CDR1 MNHNY, CDR2 SVGAGI (reference sequence).

The chain couples TRBV6-5 to TRBJ1-3, with 8 positions matching TRBD1. V lost 5 bases and J lost 2; bases outside the gene matches: 5. The CDR3 is made up of 15 amino acids. Looked up from germline, CDR1 is MNHEY and CDR2 is SVGAGI. The CDR3 is CASSIDRGPGNTIYF. CDR3 coding DNA: TGTGCCAGCAGTATCGACAGGGGTCCTGGAAACACCATATATTTT.

This chain links TRBV3-1 (or the pseudogene TRBV3-2) with TRBJ1-4; TRBD1 might be the D (6 bases). The CDR3 is 14 amino acids. V lost 1 base and J lost 6, with 9 bases in between. Germline loops: CDR1 LGHDT, CDR2 YNNKEL (reference sequence). The CDR3 reads CASSQGQVHEKLFF. CDR3 nucleotide sequence: TGTGCCAGCAGCCAAGGACAGGTTCATGAAAAACTGTTTTTT.

With regard to this clone: One end of the junction does not line up with germline, which may come from a read error. The chain has TRBV29-1 and TRBJ1-2, with D possibly TRBD1 on 5 matching bases. This CDR3 contains 11 residues. In germline, CDR1 is SQVTM, CDR2 ANQGSEA. CDR3 in amino acids: CSVEEFRTGSF. For the CDR3, the DNA is TGCAGCGTTGAAGAGTTTCGCACAGGCAGCTTC.

CDR3: CASSPDRTNYGYTF. CDR3 bases: TGTGCCAGCAGTCCTGACAGGACTAACTATGGCTACACCTTC. The chain carries TRBV6-5 and TRBJ1-2, with a tentative D call TRBD1 (6 bases). This CDR3 spans 14 amino acids. Trimming stripped 5 bases from V and 0 bases from J, with 10 bases between. CDR1 is MNHEY, CDR2 SVGAGI, per germline.